These T cell receptor beta chains were read from a single sample in a study of early T cells in non-severe SARS-CoV-2 infection. Via MiXCR, TCRdb re-called the 5' RACE reads, giving one row per CDR3 protein. The sample shows about 64,000 distinct CDR3 sequences, 20% to 25% of them seen only once. The source material was whole blood, sampled at baseline. These receptors all come from an adult who was a healthcare worker with PCR-confirmed SARS-CoV-2 infection or an uninfected control (not recorded which). The CDR3 runs from the conserved cysteine through the conserved F or W. The D gene is left open where the match is weak. The size entry is marked missing in some rows and otherwise reads once, few, many or a size class.

clone_size | j_call | d_call | v_call | cdr3_nt | cdr3_aa
many | TRBJ2-5 | NA | TRBV9 | TGTGCCAGCAGCGTAGTCCCGGGGGACCAAGAGACCCAGTACTTC | CASSVVPGDQETQYF
NA | TRBJ2-1 | TRBD2 | TRBV3-1 | TGTGCCACGGGACTAGCGGGGGGGCGTGGAGAGCAGTTCTTC | CATGLAGGRGEQFF
NA | TRBJ2-1 | TRBD2 | TRBV5-4 | TGTGCCAGCAGCCCGGGGGGTGGGAACAATGAGCAGTTCTTC | CASSPGGGNNEQFF
few | TRBJ2-7 | NA | TRBV12-3/TRBV12-4 | TGTGCCAGCAGCCTAGACCTTTACGAGCAGTACTTC | CASSLDLYEQYF
NA | TRBJ2-7 | TRBD1 | TRBV5-4 | TGTGTCAGCAGCCCGGACAGGGTGGACGAGCAGTACTTC | CVSSPDRVDEQYF
NA | TRBJ1-6 | NA | TRBV6-1 | TGTGCCAGTAACCGGGACATCGGAAATTCACCCCTCCACTTT | CASNRDIGNSPLHF
few | TRBJ2-5 | TRBD2 | TRBV10-3 | TGTGCCATCAGTGCAAATACGGGGGGTCGAGAGACCCAGTACTTC | CAISANTGGRETQYF
NA | TRBJ1-2 | NA | TRBV6-6 | TGTGCCAGCAGTCCGACCAATCGCAACAACTATGGCTACACCTTC | CASSPTNRNNYGYTF
NA | TRBJ1-3 | NA | TRBV30 | TGTGCCTGGAGTTCAGGGACTGGAAACACCATATATTTT | CAWSSGTGNTIYF
few | TRBJ1-1 | NA | TRBV3-1 | TGTGCCAGCAGCCAAGTCGCTATAGACACTGAAGCTTTCTTT | CASSQVAIDTEAFF
few | TRBJ1-4 | TRBD1 | TRBV7-8 | TGTGCCAGCAGCTTGGGGAGGACAGGCCCACTTGAAAAACTGTTTTTT | CASSLGRTGPLEKLFF
many | TRBJ1-1 | TRBD1 | TRBV7-3 | TGTGCCAGCAGTATAACAGGGGATAGGATACACACTGAAGCTTTCTTT | CASSITGDRIHTEAFF
few | TRBJ1-1 | NA | TRBV20-1 | TGCAGTGCTCGGGACCCCGACACTGAAGCTTTCTTT | CSARDPDTEAFF
NA | TRBJ1-1 | NA | TRBV5-1 | TGCGCCAGCAGCGTTAATGTGGGGAACACTGAAGCTTTCTTT | CASSVNVGNTEAFF
NA | TRBJ1-2 | NA | TRBV18 | TGTGCCAGCTCACCCACCGGGAGGACTCTGGTAGATTTATCCTACACCTTC | CASSPTGRTLVDLSYTF
many | TRBJ2-1 | TRBD2 | TRBV3-1 | TGTGCCAGCAGCCTAGAATGGACTAGCGGGGGGAATGAGCAGTTCTTC | CASSLEWTSGGNEQFF
few | TRBJ2-2 | NA | TRBV20-1 | TGCAGTGCTAGGAGACCCGACAGGTCCCCCGGGGAGCTGTTTTTT | CSARRPDRSPGELFF
few | TRBJ1-4 | TRBD1 | TRBV30 | TGTGCCTGGAAAGAGACAGGGCGGGATGAAAAACTGTTTTTT | CAWKETGRDEKLFF
NA | TRBJ1-1 | NA | TRBV2 | TGTGCCAGCAGTGAAGTTATAGGGGGAATGAACACTGAAGCTTTCTTT | CASSEVIGGMNTEAFF
many | TRBJ1-1 | NA | TRBV30 | TGTGCCTGGAGCGGACAGCTGAACACTGAAGCTTTCTTT | CAWSGQLNTEAFF
few | TRBJ2-3 | NA | TRBV7-8 | TGTGCCAGCACCCCCATGAGCGGCACAGATACGCAGTATTTT | CASTPMSGTDTQYF
few | TRBJ1-1 | NA | TRBV6-6 | TGTGCCAGCAGCCTCAGCTATGAAGCTTTCTTT | CASSLSYEAFF
NA | TRBJ1-6 | TRBD1 | TRBV27 | TGTGCCAGCAGCTCCCTCCGGGACAGGGTCGATTCACCCCTCCACTTT | CASSSLRDRVDSPLHF
NA | TRBJ1-1 | NA | TRBV7-8 | TGTGCCAGCAGCTTAGGAGGGGACACTGAAGCTTTCTTT | CASSLGGDTEAFF
many | TRBJ2-3 | TRBD1 | TRBV7-9 | TGTGCCAGCAGCCCCTGGACAGGGGGCAAGTTGACAGATACGCAGTATTTT | CASSPWTGGKLTDTQYF
many | TRBJ2-7 | NA | TRBV5-1 | TGCGCCAGCAGGGACGGGAACTCCTACGAGCAGTACTTC | CASRDGNSYEQYF
NA | TRBJ2-1 | NA | TRBV4-1 | TGCGCCAGCAGCCAAGATCTTTTGCCCCCCTGGTTCTTC | CASSQDLLPPWFF
many | TRBJ2-1 | NA | TRBV7-9 | TGTGCCAGCAGCTCCCTAGGAGGACAGGGAGGGTACAATGAGCAGTTCTTC | CASSSLGGQGGYNEQFF
few | TRBJ2-3 | NA | TRBV7-9 | TGTGCCAGCAGTCCCCAGGCAGATACGCAGTATTTT | CASSPQADTQYF
many | TRBJ2-3 | NA | TRBV6-6 | TGTGCCAGCAGTGCCGACAGTTTATTGAATACGCAGTATTTT | CASSADSLLNTQYF
few | TRBJ1-6 | TRBD1 | TRBV6-1 | TGTGCCAGCAGTGACAGACAGGGGGCTAATTCACCCCTCCACTTT | CASSDRQGANSPLHF
NA | TRBJ2-4 | NA | TRBV5-6 | TGTGCCAGCAGCCAGACATCAGCCAAAAACATTCAGTACTTC | CASSQTSAKNIQYF
few | TRBJ1-1 | NA | TRBV12-3/TRBV12-4 | TGTGCCAGCAGCCCTGGACGGTACACTGAAGCTTTCTTT | CASSPGRYTEAFF
NA | TRBJ2-7 | TRBD2 | TRBV10-3 | TGTGCCATCGGCCGGGACTATTCCTACGAGCAGTACTTC | CAIGRDYSYEQYF